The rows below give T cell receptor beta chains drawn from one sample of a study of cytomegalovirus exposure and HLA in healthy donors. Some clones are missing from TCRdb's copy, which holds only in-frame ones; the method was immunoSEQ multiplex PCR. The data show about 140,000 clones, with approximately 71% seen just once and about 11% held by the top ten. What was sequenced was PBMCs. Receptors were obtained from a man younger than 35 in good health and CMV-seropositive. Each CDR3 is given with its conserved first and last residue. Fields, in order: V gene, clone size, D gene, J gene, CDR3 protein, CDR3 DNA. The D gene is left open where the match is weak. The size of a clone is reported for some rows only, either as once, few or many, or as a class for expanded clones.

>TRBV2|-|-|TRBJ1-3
CASSGPKTRNTIYF
TGTGCCAGCAGTGGCCCGAAAACTAGGAACACCATATATTTT
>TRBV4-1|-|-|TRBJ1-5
CASSQAVNSNQPQHF
TGCGCCAGCAGCCAAGCGGTAAATAGCAATCAGCCCCAGCATTTT
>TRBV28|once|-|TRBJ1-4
CASSLVTENEKLFF
TGTGCCAGCAGTTTAGTGACAGAAAATGAAAAACTGTTTTTT
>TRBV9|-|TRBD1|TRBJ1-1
CASSVGGGQGGYTEAFF
TGTGCCAGCAGCGTAGGCGGGGGACAGGGAGGTTATACTGAAGCTTTCTTT
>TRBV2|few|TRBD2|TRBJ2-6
CASSGRRGTGANVLTF
TGTGCCAGCAGCGGGAGGAGGGGAACTGGGGCCAACGTCCTGACTTTC
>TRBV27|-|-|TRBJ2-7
CASSPQGSSYEQYF
TGTGCCAGCAGTCCGCAGGGGAGCTCCTACGAGCAGTACTTC
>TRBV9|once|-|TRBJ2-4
CASSSSQGDIQYF
TGTGCCAGCAGCTCCTCCCAAGGGGACATTCAGTACTTC
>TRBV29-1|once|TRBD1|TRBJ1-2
CSVRATGPNYGYTF
TGCAGCGTTAGAGCGACAGGGCCCAACTATGGCTACACCTTC
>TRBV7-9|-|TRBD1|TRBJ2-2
CASSLTGIKTGELFF
TGTGCCAGCAGCTTGACAGGGATCAAGACCGGGGAGCTGTTTTTT
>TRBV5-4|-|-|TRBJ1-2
CASSLQGVGYTF
TGTGCCAGCAGTCTGCAAGGGGTTGGCTACACCTTC
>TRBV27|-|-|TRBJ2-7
CASSLLYGAYEQYF
TGTGCCAGCAGTTTATTGTACGGAGCCTACGAGCAGTACTTC
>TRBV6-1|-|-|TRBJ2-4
CASSDWTAPRVVKNIQYF
TGTGCCAGCAGTGACTGGACAGCCCCGCGGGTTGTCAAAAACATTCAGTACTTC
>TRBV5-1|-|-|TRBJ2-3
CASSLSGADTQYF
TGCGCCAGCAGCTTGTCAGGGGCAGATACGCAGTATTTT
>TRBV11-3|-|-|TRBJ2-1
CASSPIWTNYNEQFF
TGTGCCAGCAGCCCCATATGGACTAATTACAATGAGCAGTTCTTC
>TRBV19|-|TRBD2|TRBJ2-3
CASHAGGDLDTQYF
TGTGCCAGTCACGCGGGAGGCGATCTTGATACGCAGTATTTT
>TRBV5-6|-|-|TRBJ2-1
CASSLEPGDNEQFF
TGTGCCAGCAGCTTGGAGCCGGGGGACAATGAGCAGTTCTTC
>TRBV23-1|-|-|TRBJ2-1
CASSLTPVIGKPLNNEQFF
TGCGCCAGCAGTTTGACCCCGGTAATCGGGAAACCCTTAAACAATGAGCAGTTCTTC
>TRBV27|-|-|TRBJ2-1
CASRGWTSKNNEQFF
TGTGCCAGCAGAGGTTGGACTTCCAAAAACAATGAGCAGTTCTTC
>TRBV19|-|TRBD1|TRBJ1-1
CASSEGQGATEAFF
TGTGCCAGTAGTGAGGGACAGGGGGCCACTGAAGCTTTCTTT
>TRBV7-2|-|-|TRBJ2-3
CASSLDHSRTDTQYF
TGTGCCAGCAGCTTAGATCACAGCCGCACAGATACGCAGTATTTT
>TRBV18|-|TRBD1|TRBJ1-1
CASSPGQGRNTEAFF
TGTGCCAGCTCACCAGGACAGGGAAGGAACACTGAAGCTTTCTTT
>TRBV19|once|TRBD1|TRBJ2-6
CASGKLGQGAYVLTF
TGTGCCAGTGGCAAACTCGGACAGGGGGCTTACGTCCTGACTTTC
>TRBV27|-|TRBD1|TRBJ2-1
CASTLGGGRANEQFF
TGTGCCAGCACCCTAGGGGGCGGTAGGGCCAATGAGCAGTTCTTC
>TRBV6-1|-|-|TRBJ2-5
CASSEASNRRVETQYF
TGTGCCAGCAGTGAAGCTAGCAACCGCCGGGTAGAGACCCAGTACTTC
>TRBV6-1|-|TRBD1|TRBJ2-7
CASSPGGTGGYEQYF
TGTGCCAGCAGTCCAGGGGGGACAGGGGGTTACGAGCAGTACTTC
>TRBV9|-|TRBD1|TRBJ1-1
CASSPRGVGTGHPNTEAFF
TGTGCCAGCAGCCCACGGGGTGTTGGGACAGGGCATCCGAACACTGAAGCTTTCTTT
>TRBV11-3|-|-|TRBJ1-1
CASSFTSNTEAFF
TGTGCCAGCAGCTTTACATCGAACACTGAAGCTTTCTTT
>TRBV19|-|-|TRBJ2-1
CSSSNTGLTYNEQFF
TGTTCCAGTAGTAACACGGGACTCACCTACAATGAGCAGTTCTTC
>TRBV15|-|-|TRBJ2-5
CATSRPRAETQYF
TGTGCCACCAGCAGGCCGCGAGCGGAGACCCAGTACTTC
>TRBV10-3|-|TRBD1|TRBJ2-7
CAISDPDGQGEEQYF
TGTGCCATCAGTGACCCCGACGGACAGGGGGAAGAGCAGTACTTC
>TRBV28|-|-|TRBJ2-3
CASTAGTDTQYF
TGTGCCAGCACGGCAGGGACAGATACGCAGTATTTT
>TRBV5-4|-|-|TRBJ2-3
CASQENSGEFVTDTQYF
TGTGCCAGCCAGGAAAATTCGGGGGAGTTTGTCACAGATACGCAGTATTTT
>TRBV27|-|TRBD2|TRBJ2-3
CASSYIQLKLAGLTDTQYF
TGTGCCAGCAGTTACATCCAACTAAAACTAGCGGGCCTCACAGATACGCAGTATTTT
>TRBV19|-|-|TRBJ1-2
CATSGANLDGYTF
TGTGCCACGAGCGGGGCCAATCTAGATGGCTACACCTTC
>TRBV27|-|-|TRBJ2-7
CASSSRRGRSYEQYF
TGTGCCAGCAGTTCTCGGAGGGGCAGGTCCTACGAGCAGTACTTC
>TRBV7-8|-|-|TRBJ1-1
CASSSLTLNTEAFF
TGTGCCAGCAGCTCCCTCACGCTAAACACTGAAGCTTTCTTT
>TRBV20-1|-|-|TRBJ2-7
CSALEYEQYF
TGCAGTGCTCTCGAATACGAGCAGTACTTC
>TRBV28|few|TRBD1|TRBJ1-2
CASSLPRQGNRHGYTF
TGTGCCAGCAGCCTCCCCCGACAGGGTAATAGGCATGGCTACACCTTC
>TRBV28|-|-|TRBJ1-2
CASKTAQGSYTF
TGTGCCAGCAAGACCGCCCAGGGGAGCTACACCTTC
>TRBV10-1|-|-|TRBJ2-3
CASSASRDTQYF
TGCGCCAGCAGTGCGTCCCGAGATACGCAGTATTTT
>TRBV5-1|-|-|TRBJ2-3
CASQLGQGVDTQYF
TGCGCCAGCCAGCTGGGTCAAGGGGTAGATACGCAGTATTTT
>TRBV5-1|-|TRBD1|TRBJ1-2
CASSLQGQGTINYGYTF
TGCGCCAGCAGCTTGCAGGGACAGGGCACTATTAACTATGGCTACACCTTC
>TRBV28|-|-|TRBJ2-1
CATSRVSGSSYNEQFF
TGTGCCACCAGCCGGGTGTCGGGGAGCTCCTACAATGAGCAGTTCTTC
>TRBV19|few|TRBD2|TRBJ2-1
CASSMGAGGPREQFF
TGTGCCAGTAGTATGGGAGCGGGAGGGCCTAGGGAGCAGTTCTTC
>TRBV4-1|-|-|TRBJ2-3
CASSQEESGYRTDTQYF
TGCGCCAGCAGCCAAGAAGAATCCGGGTATCGCACAGATACGCAGTATTTT
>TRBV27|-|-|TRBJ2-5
CASRGGMDETQYF
TGTGCCAGCAGGGGCGGGATGGATGAGACCCAGTACTTC
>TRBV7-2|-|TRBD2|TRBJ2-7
CASSLRRGSSEQYF
TGTGCCAGCAGCTTACGGCGCGGGAGTTCCGAGCAGTACTTC
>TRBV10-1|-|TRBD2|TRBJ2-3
CASSETTSGGTDTQYF
TGCGCCAGCAGTGAAACGACTAGCGGGGGCACAGATACGCAGTATTTT